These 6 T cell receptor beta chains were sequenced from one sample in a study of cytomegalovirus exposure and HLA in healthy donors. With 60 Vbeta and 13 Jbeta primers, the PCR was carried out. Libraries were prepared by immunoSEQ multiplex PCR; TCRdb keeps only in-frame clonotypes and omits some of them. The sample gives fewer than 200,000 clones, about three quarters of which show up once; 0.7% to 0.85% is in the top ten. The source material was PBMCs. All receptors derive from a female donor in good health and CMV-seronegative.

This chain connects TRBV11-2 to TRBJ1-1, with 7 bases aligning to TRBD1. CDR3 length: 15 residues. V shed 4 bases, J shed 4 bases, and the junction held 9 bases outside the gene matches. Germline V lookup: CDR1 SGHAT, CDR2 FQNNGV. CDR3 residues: CASSWTGGRTTEAFF. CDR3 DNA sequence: TGTGCCAGCAGCTGGACAGGAGGCCGCACCACTGAAGCTTTCTTT.

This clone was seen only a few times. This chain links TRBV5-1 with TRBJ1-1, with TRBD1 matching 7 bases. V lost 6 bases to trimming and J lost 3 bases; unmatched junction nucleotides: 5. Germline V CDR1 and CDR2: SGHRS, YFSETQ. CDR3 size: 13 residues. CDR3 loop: CASTGGTDTEAFF. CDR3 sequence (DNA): TGCGCCAGCACCGGAGGGACAGACACTGAAGCTTTCTTT.

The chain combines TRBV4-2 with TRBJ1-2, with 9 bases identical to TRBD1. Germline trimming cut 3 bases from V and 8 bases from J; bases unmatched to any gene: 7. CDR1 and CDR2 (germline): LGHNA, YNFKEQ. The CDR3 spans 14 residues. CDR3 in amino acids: CASSQSQGAIGYTF. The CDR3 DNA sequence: TGTGCCAGCAGCCAGTCACAGGGGGCGATAGGCTACACCTTC.

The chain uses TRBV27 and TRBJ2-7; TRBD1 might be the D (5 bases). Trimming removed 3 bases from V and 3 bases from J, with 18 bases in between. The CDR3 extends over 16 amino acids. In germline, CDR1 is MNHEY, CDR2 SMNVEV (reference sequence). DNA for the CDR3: TGTGCCAGCAGTTTCCTCAGACAGACGAAGCTCTACGAGCAGTACTTC. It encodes CASSFLRQTKLYEQYF.

CDR3 protein: CASSAPSYSYEQYF. The CDR3, as DNA: TGTGCCAGCAGCGCCCCCTCGTACTCCTACGAGCAGTACTTC. The chain has TRBV7-8 and TRBJ2-5; D is uncertain. The DNA end is more similar to TRBJ2-7, so the J call may be wrong. The CDR3 consists of 14 residues. Germline CDR1 and CDR2: SGHVS and FQNEAQ.

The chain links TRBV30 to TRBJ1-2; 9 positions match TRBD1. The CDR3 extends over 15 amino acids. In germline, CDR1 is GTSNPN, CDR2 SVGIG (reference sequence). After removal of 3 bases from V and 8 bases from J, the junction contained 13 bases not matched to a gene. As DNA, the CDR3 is TGTGCCTGGAGCGCGGGACAGGGTACTTTGGCGGGCTACACCTTC. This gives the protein CAWSAGQGTLAGYTF.